This T cell receptor (beta chain) came from a study of blood T cells in healthy people across ages. Primed by a sample-barcoded 5' primer and a J-beta primer mix, a second PCR proceeded for roughly 7 to 11 cycles. TCRdb recomputed calls from the 5' RACE reads with MiXCR, one row per CDR3 protein. The sample yields about 760,000 distinct CDR3 sequences, 56% seen once. There are many counts of this clonotype. Its antigen is not known. In germline, CDR1 is SGHTA, CDR2 FQGNSA. Trimming cost V 9 bases and J 5 bases; bases outside gene matches: 14. CDR3 length equals 16 residues. Study outcomes and limitations: The study found more naive CD4+ cells and higher diversity in long-lived than aged donors.

This chain uses TRBV7-2 with TRBJ2-7; 12 positions match TRBD2. The specimen was blood. The sequence was collected from a man in his forties in good health. This CDR3 is CARRYGLAGLWDEQYF. The CDR3 DNA reads as TGTGCCAGAAGATACGGACTAGCGGGATTGTGGGACGAGCAGTACTTC.